This T cell receptor beta chain came from a study of T cells expressing NK-cell markers. Turning to the study itself: According to the study, TCR beta repertoires originated from sorted CD3+CD56+NKG2C+, CD3+CD56+NKG2C- and CD3+CD56-NKG2C+ T cells. HCMV seropositivity characterized seven of the eight sequenced donors, and seronegativity one.

Study-level results: The study left the HCMV specificity of expanded NKG2C+ T cell clones unresolved. In roughly 6 donors, dominant CD3+CD56+NKG2C+ clones formed roughly 1.0-7.0% of CD8+ cells.

As concerns this clonotype: Its specificity is unknown.

Germline lookup yields CDR1 SGHTA and CDR2 FQGNSA. The CDR3 loop spans 16 amino acids. TCRdb reworked the 5' RACE reads into one entry per CDR3 protein, no DNA. Its clone listing holds about 550,000 distinct CDR3 sequences. The chain links TRBV7-2 to TRBJ2-7; as DNA is missing, the TRBD2 call by TCRdb cannot be tested. This sequence originates from a man aged 18 to 35 in good health. The material sequenced was blood T cells: a sorted CD56 or NKG2C T cell subset, CD4+ or CD8+ T cells, or bulk PBMC T cells (not recorded which). Here the CDR3 reads CASSKPSGPISYEQYF.